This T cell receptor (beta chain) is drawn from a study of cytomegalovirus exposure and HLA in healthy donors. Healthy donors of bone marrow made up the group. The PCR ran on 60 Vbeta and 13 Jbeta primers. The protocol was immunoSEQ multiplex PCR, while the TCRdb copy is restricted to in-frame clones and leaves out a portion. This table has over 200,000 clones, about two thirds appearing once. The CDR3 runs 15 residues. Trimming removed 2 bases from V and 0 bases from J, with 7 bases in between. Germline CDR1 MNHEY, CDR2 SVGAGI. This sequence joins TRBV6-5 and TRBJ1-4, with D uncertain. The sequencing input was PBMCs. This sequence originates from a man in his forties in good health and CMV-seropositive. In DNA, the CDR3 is TGTGCCAGCAGTTACAGGCGGGCAACTAATGAAAAACTGTTTTTT. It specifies CASSYRRATNEKLFF.